This TCR beta chain originates from a study of OX40 agonist ivuxolimab in advanced cancers. Some background on the complete study: Ivuxolimab was an agonistic, fully human IgG2 monoclonal antibody directed against OX40 (CD134), a costimulatory receptor. Three dose-escalation patients achieved partial responses, one with hepatocellular carcinoma and two with cutaneous melanoma. Intravenous ivuxolimab was administered to patients every 2 weeks at six dose levels: 0.01, 0.1, 0.3, 1.5, 3 and 10 mg/kg. The monotherapy dose-escalation portion (N ≈ 50 patients) of the phase I ivuxolimab trial is reported in the paper. The dose-escalation cohort was roughly 87% male with a mean age of about 54 years, ranging from roughly 20 to 80. Patients were allowed to have had prior anti-PD-1, anti-PD-L1 or anti-CTLA-4 therapy, and approximately 40% of the dose-escalation patients had been treated with checkpoint inhibitors. Among the 52 dose-escalation patients, about 19 had hepatocellular carcinoma, roughly 15 melanoma, 9 renal cell carcinoma and 9 head and neck cancer. The purpose of peripheral TCRbeta sequencing was to test whether ivuxolimab changed TCR sequence diversity and led to clonal T-cell expansion.

Genomic DNA was extracted from sorted cells for sequencing of the TCRbeta CDR3 region. The immunoSEQ Assay was used for sequencing of TCRbeta CDR3 regions. TCRdb stores this immuneACCESS table with in-frame sequences only. Part of the clones is absent; in the studies checked, under half of the shortfall reflects unresolved V genes, and no reason is known for the rest. The sample table contains some 67,000 clones; only one count was recorded for roughly 90% of them. The ten largest account for 0.25% to 0.3% of the sample. V loses 6 bases of germline sequence and J loses 0 bases, and the interval between the two ends is 11 bases. Inclusive of the bounding cysteine and phenylalanine, the CDR3 is 15 residues long. The CDR3 DNA has 45 bases and is translated from base 1. From a lookup of the germline V gene, CDR1 and CDR2 are KGHSH and LQKENI. The trial excluded patients who had a history of autoimmune disease or were on systemic immunosuppression. Peripheral blood for TCR sequencing was collected from all dose cohorts at baseline, on cycle 4 day 1, and on cycle 7 day 1. The samples were taken from a phase I, first-in-human, multicenter, open-label dose-escalation trial of ivuxolimab. The trial enrolled adults with locally advanced or metastatic head and neck squamous cell, hepatocellular, melanoma or renal cell carcinoma. Before TCR sequencing, CD4+ and CD8+ T cells were separately sorted from peripheral blood.

Broader findings and caveats from the paper: The antigen specificity of the clonally expanded peripheral T cells was not determined. Low levels of normalized T-cell clonal expansion were also seen in some nonresponding patients. Clonal expansion of both CD4+ and CD8+ blood T cells was observed from baseline to week 6 at doses 0.1 to 3.0 mg/kg. Partial responders in the 0.1-3.0 mg/kg groups had among the lowest normalized peripheral clonal expansion, especially among CD8+ T cells. After ivuxolimab, CD8+ T cells had more expanded clones than CD4+ T cells on average.

This clone has only a few counts. This receptor's antigen is unknown. No per-base quality is available; no much larger clone lies one base away. The V and J genes are TRBV18 and TRBJ2-2; a tentative D call is TRBD2 (5 bases match). The source was CD4+ or CD8+ T cells sorted from blood, collected in a trial of the OX40 agonist ivuxolimab. This receptor was identified in an adult with an advanced solid tumor such as melanoma, head and neck, liver or kidney cancer. At the DNA level, the sequence is TGTGCCAGCTCCGAGGGTACTACGAACACCGGGGAGCTGTTTTTT. Translated, it reads CASSEGTTNTGELFF.